This TCR beta chain was obtained from a study of blood T cell repertoires in COVID-19. Background on the study: Samples of COVID-19 (acute and convalescent) were obtained from the United States, Italy and Spain. From T cells, B-cell-depleted T cells, or PBMCs came the material, which was cDNA or gDNA.

In the source study's methods: Estimated nucleated cell counts came from reference gene primer amplification. Profiled with immunoSEQ multiplex PCR; TCRdb holds only in-frame clones, not every one. V and J calls and clone size are copied from that table; D and trimming were computed from the DNA. Of approximately 90,000 clones in the sample, around 72% were seen once. CDR1 and CDR2 (germline): MDHEN, SYDVKM. There are 12 residues in the CDR3. V shed 7 bases and J 12 bases; nucleotides not matched to a gene: 12. The chain employs TRBV28 and TRBJ2-7; 7 bases line up with TRBD1. This TCR came from a woman at least 80 years old with acute or convalescent COVID-19. The sample comprised peripheral blood. The CDR3 loop reads CASTNQWDSGYF. The CDR3, as DNA: TGTGCCAGCACGAACCAGTGGGACAGCGGGTACTTC.